Listed below are T cell receptor beta chains from one sample, sequenced in a study of CD8 T cells in Susac syndrome. TCRdb ran MiXCR on the immunoSEQ multiplex PCR reads and lists one entry per CDR3 protein. There are around 230,000 distinct CDR3 sequences in the sample; 95% occur only once, and less than 0.095% lies in the top ten. Input material: CD4+ T cells from PBMCs. Receptors originate from a human donor with multiple sclerosis. Both conserved end residues are trimmed from each CDR3. A row's size may be missing; if present it is once, few, many or a size class.

.	TRBV3-1	11	ASSHAGHLSYT
.	TRBV20-1	12	SAPLAGGQETQY
.	TRBV7-3	13	ASTPSGDSYNEQF
once	TRBV5-6	12	ASSWSGGGDIQY
.	TRBV10-3	14	AIICRFGRVNTEAF
.	TRBV3-1	14	ASSPKAVSNTGELF
.	TRBV3-1	11	ASSQLYQETQY
.	TRBV20-1	14	SARDKSGHSYNEQF
.	TRBV6-2/TRBV6-3	12	ASSYQGINQPQH
.	TRBV20-1	13	SVIRSSGTYNEQF